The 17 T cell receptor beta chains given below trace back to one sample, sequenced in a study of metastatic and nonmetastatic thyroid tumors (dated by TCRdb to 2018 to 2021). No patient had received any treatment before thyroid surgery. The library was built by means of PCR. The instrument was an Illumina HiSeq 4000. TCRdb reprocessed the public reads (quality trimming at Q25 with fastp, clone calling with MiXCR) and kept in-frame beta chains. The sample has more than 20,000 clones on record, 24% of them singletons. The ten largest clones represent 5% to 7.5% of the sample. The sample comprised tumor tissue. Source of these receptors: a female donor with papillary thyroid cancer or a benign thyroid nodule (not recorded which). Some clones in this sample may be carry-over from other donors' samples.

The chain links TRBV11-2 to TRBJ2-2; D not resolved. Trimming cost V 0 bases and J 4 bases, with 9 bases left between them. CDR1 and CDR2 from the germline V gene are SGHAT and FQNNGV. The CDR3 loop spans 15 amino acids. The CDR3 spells CASSLDVLATGELFF. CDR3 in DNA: TGTGCCAGCAGCTTAGATGTTTTGGCCACCGGGGAGCTGTTTTTT.

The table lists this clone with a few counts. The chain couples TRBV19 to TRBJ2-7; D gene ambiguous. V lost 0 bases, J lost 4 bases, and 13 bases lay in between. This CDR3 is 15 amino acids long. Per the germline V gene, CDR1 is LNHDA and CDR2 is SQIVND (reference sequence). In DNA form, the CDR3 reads TGTGCCAGTAGTATAGATACCAGGTTGCAGTACGAGCAGTACTTC. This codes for CASSIDTRLQYEQYF.

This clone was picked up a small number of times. CDR3 DNA: TGCGCCAGCAGCCCCTCGGGACGGGGGGCGATCACCGGGGAGCTGTTTTTT. This sequence encodes CASSPSGRGAITGELFF. The chain uses TRBV4-3 and TRBJ2-2; tentatively, D is TRBD2 (7 bases). There are 17 residues in the CDR3. The V gene's germline CDR1 is LGHNA and CDR2 YSLEER. V was pared by 4 bases and J by 4 bases, with 19 bases between.

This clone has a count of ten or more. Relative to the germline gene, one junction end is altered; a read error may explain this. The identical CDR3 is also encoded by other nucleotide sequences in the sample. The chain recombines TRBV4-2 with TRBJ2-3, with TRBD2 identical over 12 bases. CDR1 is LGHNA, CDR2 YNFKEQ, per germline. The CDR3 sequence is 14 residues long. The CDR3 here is CASSRTSGTDTQYF. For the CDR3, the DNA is TGTGCCAGCAGCCGGACTAGCGGGACAGATACGCAGTACTTT.

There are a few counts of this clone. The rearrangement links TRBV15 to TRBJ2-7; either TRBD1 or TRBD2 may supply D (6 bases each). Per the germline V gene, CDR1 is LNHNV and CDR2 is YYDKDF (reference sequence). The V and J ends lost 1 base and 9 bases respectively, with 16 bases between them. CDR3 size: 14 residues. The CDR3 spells CATSRVGGQDWQYF. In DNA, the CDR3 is TGTGCCACCAGCAGAGTGGGGGGCCAGGACTGGCAGTACTTC.

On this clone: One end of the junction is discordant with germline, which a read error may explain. DNA of the CDR3: TGTGCCAGCAGCCCCCCGTATCGGGGAGGCGCCGGTGAGCTGTTTTTT. Protein product: CASSPPYRGGAGELFF. The rearrangement links TRBV4-2 to TRBJ2-2; D may be TRBD2 (6 bases). The CDR3 runs 16 residues. Germline CDR1 LGHNA, CDR2 YNFKEQ.

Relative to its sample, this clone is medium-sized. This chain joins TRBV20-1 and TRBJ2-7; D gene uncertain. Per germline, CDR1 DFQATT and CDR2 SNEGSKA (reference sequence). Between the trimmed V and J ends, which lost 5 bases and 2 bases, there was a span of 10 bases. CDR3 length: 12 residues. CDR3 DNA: TGCAGTGCTGGGCGCGAGGCCTACGAGCAGTACTTC. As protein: CSAGREAYEQYF.

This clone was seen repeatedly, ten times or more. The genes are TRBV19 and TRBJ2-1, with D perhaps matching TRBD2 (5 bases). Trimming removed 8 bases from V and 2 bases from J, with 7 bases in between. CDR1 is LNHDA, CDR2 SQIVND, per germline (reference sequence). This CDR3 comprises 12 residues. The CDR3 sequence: CASGEPYNEQFF. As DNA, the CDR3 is TGTGCCAGTGGGGAGCCCTACAATGAGCAGTTCTTC.

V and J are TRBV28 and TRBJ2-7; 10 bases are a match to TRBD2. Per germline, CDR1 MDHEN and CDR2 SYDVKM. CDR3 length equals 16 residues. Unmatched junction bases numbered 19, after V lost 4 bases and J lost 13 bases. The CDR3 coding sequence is TGTGCCAGCAGTTCCCATACTCTAGCGGGAGTGTACGATCATTACTTC. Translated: CASSSHTLAGVYDHYF.

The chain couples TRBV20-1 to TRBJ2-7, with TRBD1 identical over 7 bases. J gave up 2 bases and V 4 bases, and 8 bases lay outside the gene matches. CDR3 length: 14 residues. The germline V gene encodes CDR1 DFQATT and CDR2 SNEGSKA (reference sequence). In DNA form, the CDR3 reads TGCAGTGCTACCTCCGACAGGGTAGCCTACGAGCAGTACTTC. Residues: CSATSDRVAYEQYF.

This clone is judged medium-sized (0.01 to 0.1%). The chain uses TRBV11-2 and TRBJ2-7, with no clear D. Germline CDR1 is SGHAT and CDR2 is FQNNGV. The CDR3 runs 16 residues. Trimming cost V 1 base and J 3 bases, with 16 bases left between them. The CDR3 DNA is TGTGCCAGCAGCTTAGGTCTCCTACTCGACGGCTACGAGCAGTACTTC. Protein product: CASSLGLLLDGYEQYF.

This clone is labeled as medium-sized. The CDR3 bases are TGCAGTGCTAGAGCGGGCCAGGCTTCCTATGGCTACACCTTC. Protein product: CSARAGQASYGYTF. V usage is TRBV20-1 and J usage is TRBJ1-2, with D hard to call. The germline gives CDR1 DFQATT, CDR2 SNEGSKA (reference sequence). V lost 1 base, J lost 4 bases, and 13 bases lay in between. The CDR3 is made up of 14 amino acids.

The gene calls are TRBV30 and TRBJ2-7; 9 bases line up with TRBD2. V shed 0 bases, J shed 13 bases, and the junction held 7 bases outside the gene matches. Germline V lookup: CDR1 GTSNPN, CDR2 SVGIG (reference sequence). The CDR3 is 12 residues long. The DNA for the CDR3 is TGTGCCTGGAGTGTACCAGCGGGAGGATCCTACTTC. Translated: CAWSVPAGGSYF. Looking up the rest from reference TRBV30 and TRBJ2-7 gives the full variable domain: SQTIHQWPATLVQPVGSPLSLECTVEGTSNPNLYWYRQAAGRGLQLLFYSVGIGQISSEVPQNLSASRPQDRQFILSSKKLLLSDSGFYLCAWSVPAGGSYFGPGTRLTVT.

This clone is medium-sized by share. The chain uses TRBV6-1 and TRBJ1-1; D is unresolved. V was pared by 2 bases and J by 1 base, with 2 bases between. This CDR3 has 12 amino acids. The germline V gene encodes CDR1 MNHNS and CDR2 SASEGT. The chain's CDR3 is CASSEQNTEAFF. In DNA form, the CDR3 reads TGTGCCAGCAGTGAACAGAACACTGAAGCTTTCTTT.

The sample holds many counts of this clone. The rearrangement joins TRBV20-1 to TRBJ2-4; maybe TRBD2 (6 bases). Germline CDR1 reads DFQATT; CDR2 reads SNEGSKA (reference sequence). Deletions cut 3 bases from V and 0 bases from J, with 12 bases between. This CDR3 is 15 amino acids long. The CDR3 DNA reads TGCAGTGCTAGGGGGAGGTTGATAGCCAAAAACATTCAGTACTTC. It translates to CSARGRLIAKNIQYF.

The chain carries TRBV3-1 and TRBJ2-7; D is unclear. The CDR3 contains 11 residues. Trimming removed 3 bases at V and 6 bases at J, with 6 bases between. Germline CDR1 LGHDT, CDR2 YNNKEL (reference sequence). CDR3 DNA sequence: TGTGCCAGCAGCCATTTGACCGAGCAGTACTTC. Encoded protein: CASSHLTEQYF.

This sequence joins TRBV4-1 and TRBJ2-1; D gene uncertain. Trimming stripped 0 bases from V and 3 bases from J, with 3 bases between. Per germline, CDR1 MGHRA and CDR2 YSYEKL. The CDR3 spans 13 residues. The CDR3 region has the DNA TGCGCCAGCAGCCAAGACTTCTACAATGAGCAGTTCTTC. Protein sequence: CASSQDFYNEQFF.